This T cell receptor beta chain stems from a study of shared clonotypes between healthy human individuals. The study, taken as a whole, reports: Generally, naive subsets came out with larger estimated richness than memory subsets. The low donor count limited represented genetic and exposure-history diversity.

The CDR3 is made up of 11 amino acids. Per germline, CDR1 DFQATT and CDR2 SNEGSKA (reference sequence). The V end was cut by 6 bases, the J end by 7 bases, with 13 bases between. Assay: immunoSEQ multiplex PCR; the TCRdb copy retains only in-frame clones and omits some. This table has some 2.3 million clones, 85% to 95% appearing once. Concerning this clone itself: Its target is not known.

Specimen: naive CD4+ T cells from PBMCs. The sample's subset: CD45RA+ positively selected. The source of this sequence is a man between 18 and 29 years old in good health. Some clones in this sample may be carry-over from other donors' samples. V and J are TRBV20-1 and TRBJ2-7, with unresolved D. Here the CDR3 reads CSAPRAREQYF. The CDR3 region has the DNA TGCAGTGCGCCCCGCGCTCGGGAGCAGTACTTC.